A single sample is the source of the 5 T cell receptor beta chains below, sequenced in a study of OX40 agonist ivuxolimab in advanced cancers. Clones were sequenced by immunoSEQ multiplex PCR, and TCRdb holds only the in-frame ones, with some missing. Of some 94,000 clones listed, roughly 95% are singletons. The sequencing used CD4+ or CD8+ T cells sorted from blood, collected in a trial of the OX40 agonist ivuxolimab. All receptors derive from an adult with an advanced solid tumor such as melanoma, head and neck, liver or kidney cancer.

The rearrangement links TRBV28 to TRBJ2-3, with 7 bases fitting TRBD2. This CDR3 spans 15 amino acids. Germline CDR1 MDHEN, CDR2 SYDVKM. With V trimmed by 3 bases and J by 3 bases, 6 bases remained unmatched. The CDR3 region is CASSFGGRWTDTQYF. The DNA of the CDR3 is TGTGCCAGCAGTTTCGGCGGGAGATGGACAGATACGCAGTATTTT.

The J gene is TRBJ1-1, the V gene TRBV28; 7 nucleotides match TRBD1. Germline CDR1 is MDHEN and CDR2 is SYDVKM. The CDR3 loop spans 14 amino acids. Trimming removed 2 bases from V and 6 bases from J; junction bases left unmatched: 6. The CDR3 sequence: CASSLLAGGPEAFF. CDR3 in DNA: TGTGCCAGCAGTTTACTGGCAGGGGGGCCTGAAGCTTTCTTT.

The rearrangement links TRBV4-3 to TRBJ2-1, with D perhaps matching TRBD1 (5 bases). The CDR3 extends over 14 amino acids. The germline CDR1 and CDR2 sequences are LGHNA and YSLEER. The V gene lost 1 base and the J gene lost 5 bases, with 9 bases spanning the gap. CDR3 residues: CASSQVQANNEQFF. The CDR3 DNA follows: TGCGCCAGCAGCCAAGTACAGGCTAACAATGAGCAGTTCTTC.

V usage is TRBV5-4 and J usage is TRBJ2-7; TRBD2 matches at 7 bases. Germline V lookup: CDR1 SGHNT, CDR2 YYREEE (reference sequence). There are 14 residues in the CDR3. Germline trimming cut 1 base from V and 1 base from J; bases unmatched to any gene: 2. CDR3 sequence: CASSLSSGSYEQYF. In DNA, the CDR3 is TGTGCCAGCAGCTTGTCTAGCGGTTCCTACGAGCAGTACTTC.

The rearrangement joins TRBV28 to TRBJ2-3; D may correspond to TRBD1 or TRBD2 (5 bases each). The V and J ends lost 3 bases and 2 bases respectively, with 18 bases between them. CDR3 size: 17 residues. Germline CDR1 is MDHEN and CDR2 is SYDVKM. CDR3 region: CASSFVLRDGDTDTQYF. The DNA of the CDR3 is TGTGCCAGCAGTTTTGTCTTACGGGACGGTGACACAGATACGCAGTATTTT. The full variable domain, its missing parts supplied by reference TRBV28 and TRBJ2-3, is DVKVTQSSRYLVKRTGEKVFLECVQDMDHENMFWYRQDPGLGLRLIYFSYDVKMKEKGDIPEGYSVSREKKERFSLILESASTNQTSMYLCASSFVLRDGDTDTQYFGPGTRLTVL.